The next 30 T cell receptor beta chains were all read from a single sample in a study of cytomegalovirus exposure and HLA in healthy donors. PCR amplification relied on 60 Vbeta primers (plus 13 Jbeta primers). Assay: immunoSEQ multiplex PCR; the TCRdb copy retains only in-frame clones and omits some. The data contain about 120,000 clones, 80% of them singletons. The sequencing sample was made of PBMCs. The receptors derive from a female donor in good health and CMV-seropositive.

Only a few counts were recorded for this clone. The chain couples TRBV6-6 to TRBJ2-2; 8 positions match TRBD1. The CDR3 spans 14 residues. The germline V gene has CDR1 MNHNY and CDR2 SVGAGI (reference sequence). Unmatched junction bases numbered 2, after V lost 5 bases and J lost 3 bases. CDR3 residues: CASSTTGDTGELFF. The CDR3 DNA follows: TGTGCCAGCAGTACGACAGGGGACACCGGGGAGCTGTTTTTT.

This chain joins TRBV9 and TRBJ2-7, with 9 bases that match TRBD1. This CDR3 comprises 16 residues. V shed 1 base and J 5 bases; nucleotides not matched to a gene: 10. Per germline, CDR1 SGDLS and CDR2 YYNGEE. DNA of the CDR3: TGTGCCAGCAGCGTATCAACCGGGACAGGGTTCCACGAGCAGTACTTC. It translates to CASSVSTGTGFHEQYF.

The chain recombines TRBV6-5 with TRBJ1-2; tentative D call: TRBD1 (6 bases). Deletions cut 5 bases from V and 2 bases from J, with 15 bases between. The germline V gene encodes CDR1 MNHEY and CDR2 SVGAGI. The CDR3 spans 15 residues. This chain's CDR3 is CASSIGQQGNYGYTF. The CDR3 DNA reads TGTGCCAGCAGTATAGGACAGCAGGGGAACTATGGCTACACCTTC.

V usage is TRBV19 and J usage is TRBJ2-7; 7 bases line up with TRBD1. V dropped 1 base and J dropped 2; count of bases not matched to a gene: 5. Per germline, CDR1 LNHDA and CDR2 SQIVND (reference sequence). The CDR3 consists of 15 residues. The CDR3 spells CASSIAPTGTYEQYF. The CDR3 bases are TGTGCCAGTAGTATAGCCCCGACAGGGACCTACGAGCAGTACTTC. Combining the CDR3 with reference TRBV19 and TRBJ2-7 gives the whole variable domain DGGITQSPKYLFRKEGQNVTLSCEQNLNHDAMYWYRQDPGQGLRLIYYSQIVNDFQKGDIAEGYSVSREKKESFPLTVTSAQKNPTAFYLCASSIAPTGTYEQYFGPGTRLTVT.

The chain recombines TRBV5-4 with TRBJ2-5; 9 nucleotides align to TRBD2. V trimming: 5 bases; J trimming: 5 bases; junction bases outside the gene matches: 16. The CDR3 spans 17 residues. CDR1 and CDR2 from the germline V gene are SGHNT and YYREEE (reference sequence). In DNA, the CDR3 is TGTGCCAGCAGTCAAAAAATATGGGGTAGCGGGGGTGAGACCCAGTACTTC. Translation gives CASSQKIWGSGGETQYF.

The chain links TRBV29-1 to TRBJ1-1, with 8 bases fitting TRBD1. After removal of 7 bases from V and 1 base from J, the junction contained 5 bases not matched to a gene. This CDR3 region has 13 residues. Germline CDR1 and CDR2: SQVTM and ANQGSEA. The CDR3 sequence is CSARDRTNTEAFF. The CDR3 DNA reads TGCAGCGCTCGGGACAGGACGAACACTGAAGCTTTCTTT.

V gene TRBV14 combines with J gene TRBJ1-6; D unclear. CDR1 is SGHDN, CDR2 FVKESK, per germline. This CDR3 has 14 amino acids. Trimming shortened V by 4 bases and J by 4 bases, and 8 bases separated the two germline ends. This chain's CDR3 is CASSPSSYNSPLHF. The CDR3 DNA reads as TGTGCCAGCAGCCCGTCGTCGTATAATTCACCCCTCCACTTT. Combining the CDR3 with reference TRBV14 and TRBJ1-6 gives the whole variable domain EAGVTQFPSHSVIEKGQTVTLRCDPISGHDNLYWYRRVMGKEIKFLLHFVKESKQDESGMPNNRFLAERTGGTYSTLKVQPAELEDSGVYFCASSPSSYNSPLHFGNGTRLTVT.

The gene calls are TRBV18 and TRBJ1-1, with D possibly matching TRBD1 (5 bases). V lost 4 bases and J lost 3, with 15 bases in between. The germline V gene has CDR1 KGHSH and CDR2 LQKENI. This CDR3 has 15 residues. CDR3 DNA sequence: TGTGCCAGCTCACTGGTGGAGCCGGGGGACACTGAAGCTTTCTTT. Residues: CASSLVEPGDTEAFF.

This rearrangement joins TRBV27 to TRBJ1-1; D may be TRBD1 (6 bases). Germline CDR1 reads MNHEY; CDR2 reads SMNVEV (reference sequence). CDR3 size: 13 residues. Trimming removed 11 bases from V and 5 bases from J, with 18 bases in between. The CDR3 region has the DNA TGTGCCGTATGGGGCAGGGGACGAACTGAAGCTTTCTTT. It codes for CAVWGRGRTEAFF.

The chain couples TRBV7-6 to TRBJ2-5, with D unresolved. The CDR3 sequence is 16 residues long. Trimming took off 3 bases at V and 5 bases at J, with 19 bases between the two ends. Germline V gene data show CDR1 as SGHVS and CDR2 as FNYEAQ. The CDR3: CASSFTLAGFRETQYF. The DNA of the CDR3 is TGTGCCAGCAGCTTTACATTAGCCGGGTTTCGGGAGACCCAGTACTTC.

The rearrangement links TRBV25-1 to TRBJ2-1; tentatively, D is TRBD1 (6 bases). CDR3 size: 15 residues. Germline values: CDR1 MGHDK, CDR2 SYGVNS. V was pared by 4 bases and J by 0 bases, with 10 bases between. This CDR3 reads CASSVTGSSYNEQFF. CDR3 nucleotide sequence: TGTGCCAGCAGTGTGACAGGTAGCTCCTACAATGAGCAGTTCTTC.

The V call is TRBV29-1, the J call TRBJ2-5; 9 bases match TRBD2. The junction had 7 bases not matched to a gene; V was cut back by 6 bases and J by 2 bases. The CDR3 sequence is 14 residues long. Germline CDR1 is SQVTM and CDR2 is ANQGSEA. CDR3 sequence: CSVMTSGAQETQYF. DNA of the CDR3: TGCAGCGTCATGACTAGCGGCGCACAAGAGACCCAGTACTTC.

The J gene is TRBJ2-3, the V gene TRBV6-6; TRBD1 is a possible D gene (6 bases). Germline CDR1 MNHNY, CDR2 SVGAGI (reference sequence). The CDR3 is 14 residues long. Trimming shortened V by 7 bases and J by 2 bases, and 13 bases separated the two germline ends. In nucleotides, the CDR3 is TGTGCCAGCATCCCGGGACACTTCACAGATACGCAGTATTTT. Protein: CASIPGHFTDTQYF.

The chain combines TRBV6-1 with TRBJ1-6, with D possibly TRBD1 on 6 matching bases. The V gene lost 8 bases and the J gene lost 8 bases, with 13 bases spanning the gap. Germline values: CDR1 MNHNS, CDR2 SASEGT. The CDR3 consists of 13 residues. The CDR3 loop is CASRTGNYSPLHF. The CDR3 nucleotides read TGTGCCAGCCGCACAGGGAACTATTCACCCCTCCACTTT.

The chain couples TRBV30 to TRBJ1-5, with a weak D call TRBD1 (5 bases). The CDR3 is made up of 13 amino acids. The germline V and J ends were trimmed by 2 bases and 6 bases, with 11 bases remaining between them. The germline V gene has CDR1 GTSNPN and CDR2 SVGIG (reference sequence). The CDR3 loop reads CAWSQGQGQPQHF. The CDR3 DNA sequence: TGTGCCTGGAGTCAAGGGCAGGGTCAGCCCCAGCATTTT.

The chain combines TRBV18 with TRBJ1-2; D is unclear. This CDR3 region has 11 residues. V lost 5 bases and J lost 4, with 5 bases in between. Germline V gene lookup returns CDR1 KGHSH and CDR2 LQKENI. The CDR3: CASSSSYGYTF. CDR3 DNA: TGTGCCAGCTCATCGAGCTATGGCTACACCTTC.

J is TRBJ2-3 and V is TRBV11-3; D might be TRBD1 (6 bases). The CDR3 covers 14 residues. In germline, CDR1 is SGHNT, CDR2 YENEEA. V was cut by 3 bases and J by 0 bases, with 7 bases left in between. The CDR3 nucleotides are TGTGCCAGCAGCTTGGACAGTAGCACAGATACGCAGTATTTT. Translating gives CASSLDSSTDTQYF.

This chain connects TRBV4-1 to TRBJ1-5; a possible D gene is TRBD1 (5 bases). From germline, CDR1 is MGHRA and CDR2 YSYEKL. This CDR3 comprises 16 residues. The V end was cut by 0 bases, the J end by 2 bases, with 11 bases between. CDR3 in DNA: TGCGCCAGCAGCCAAGAGTTAGGCAGGGGCAATCAGCCCCAGCATTTT. Its protein is CASSQELGRGNQPQHF.

The rearrangement joins TRBV7-9 to TRBJ2-3; TRBD1 matches 9 bases. Germline CDR1 SEHNR, CDR2 FQNEAQ (reference sequence). This CDR3 is 15 amino acids long. V lost 4 bases and J lost 4; bases outside the gene matches: 6. CDR3: CASSSGQGIADTQYF. DNA for the CDR3: TGTGCCAGCAGCTCGGGACAGGGTATCGCAGATACGCAGTATTTT.

The rearrangement joins TRBV27 to TRBJ1-1, with 7 positions matching TRBD1. This CDR3 has 15 residues. CDR1 and CDR2 (germline): MNHEY, SMNVEV (reference sequence). V dropped 8 bases and J dropped 0; count of bases not matched to a gene: 9. The DNA of the CDR3 is TGTGCCAGCCGTAACAGGGGCGCACTGAACACTGAAGCTTTCTTT. Its translation is CASRNRGALNTEAFF.

This clone was counted a few times. This chain uses TRBV19 with TRBJ1-3, with 7 bases aligning to TRBD1. V shed 6 bases and J 0 bases; nucleotides not matched to a gene: 8. The CDR3 totals 16 residues. Germline-derived CDR1 and CDR2 are LNHDA and SQIVND (reference sequence). DNA of the CDR3: TGTGCCAGTAGCCCGGACAGGCCGCACTCTGGAAACACCATATATTTT. Protein product: CASSPDRPHSGNTIYF.

V gene TRBV5-5 combines with J gene TRBJ2-1; 8 bases fit TRBD1. J lost 8 bases, V lost 1 base, and 11 bases had no gene match. Per germline, CDR1 SGHKS and CDR2 YYEKEE (reference sequence). This CDR3 spans 16 amino acids. The CDR3 nucleotides read TGTGCCAGCAGCTTGCGCCCCCAGGGGGCGGTCTATGAGCAGTTCTTC. This encodes CASSLRPQGAVYEQFF.

Only one count was recorded for this clone. The chain employs TRBV5-1 and TRBJ2-3, with 8 bases aligning to TRBD1. With V trimmed by 4 bases and J by 1 base, 5 bases remained unmatched. The CDR3 spans 15 residues. Germline V gene lookup returns CDR1 SGHRS and CDR2 YFSETQ. This CDR3 reads CASSPGQGGTDTQYF. CDR3 nucleotides: TGCGCCAGCAGCCCAGGACAGGGCGGCACAGATACGCAGTATTTT.

The rearrangement links TRBV9 to TRBJ2-2; 10 positions match TRBD1. Germline CDR1 SGDLS, CDR2 YYNGEE. There are 16 residues in the CDR3. V lost 4 bases to trimming and J lost 5 bases; unmatched junction nucleotides: 8. CDR3 nucleotide sequence: TGTGCCAGCAGCTTAAGCGACAGGGGGCAAACCGGGGAGCTGTTTTTT. Translated, it gives CASSLSDRGQTGELFF.

V gene TRBV4-2 combines with J gene TRBJ1-2; tentative D call: TRBD1 (5 bases). Trimming left V 2 bases short and J 2 bases short, with 18 bases between. The CDR3 contains 17 residues. CDR1 is LGHNA and CDR2 is YNFKEQ in the germline V gene. DNA for the CDR3: TGTGCCAGCAGCCAATCCCCTTTTGGGGGGACCAACTATGGCTACACCTTC. This codes for CASSQSPFGGTNYGYTF.

This clone was seen just once. The chain employs TRBV9 and TRBJ2-7; TRBD2 matches 9 bases. TRBJ2-5 matches the DNA end more closely, so the J call is doubtful. The CDR3 runs 16 residues. The germline V gene encodes CDR1 SGDLS and CDR2 YYNGEE. The CDR3 spells CASSVGSGGFQETQYF. CDR3 bases: TGTGCCAGCAGCGTAGGTAGCGGGGGCTTCCAAGAGACCCAGTACTTC.

This clone has a handful of counts. The V call is TRBV7-9, the J call TRBJ2-1; D remains unclear. This CDR3 region has 15 residues. CDR1 is SEHNR and CDR2 is FQNEAQ in the germline V gene (reference sequence). The V end lost 4 bases, the J end lost 0 bases, and 10 bases lay between the germline ends. The CDR3 loop is CASSYLSGSYNEQFF. CDR3 sequence (DNA): TGTGCCAGCAGCTACCTATCAGGCTCCTACAATGAGCAGTTCTTC.

The rearrangement links TRBV10-2 to TRBJ1-3; tentative D call: TRBD1 (5 bases). CDR1 and CDR2 (germline): WSHSY, SAAADI. The CDR3 spans 13 residues. The ends were cut back, 8 bases at V and 5 bases at J, with 13 bases in the middle. The DNA of the CDR3 is TGCGCCAGCGGGGACTCAGCTAGAAACACCATATATTTT. Residues: CASGDSARNTIYF.

V usage is TRBV7-2 and J usage is TRBJ1-3, with D uncertain. V lost 3 bases and J 4 bases, leaving 16 bases between the germline ends. The CDR3 spans 16 residues. Germline CDR1 SGHTA, CDR2 FQGNSA. The CDR3 here is CASSFTNIGSGNTIYF. In nucleotides, the CDR3 is TGTGCCAGCAGCTTCACTAATATCGGATCCGGAAACACCATATATTTT.

CDR3 nucleotide sequence: TGTGCCAGCAGTGAATTGGACAGGGCCGGGGGATATCGGCCCCAGCATTTT. As protein: CASSELDRAGGYRPQHF. This chain joins TRBV2 and TRBJ1-5; 8 bases are shared with TRBD1. This CDR3 is 17 amino acids long. V was pared by 2 bases and J by 9 bases, with 15 bases of the junction left unmatched. Germline lookup yields CDR1 SNHLY and CDR2 FYNNEI.